The clone carrying this T cell receptor beta chain was detected a few times. The antigen is not known. This entry comes from a study of identical twins' blood T cells. Study observations and caveats: Each donor's most abundant TCRbeta clonotypes shared more CDR3 sequences with her twin than unrelated donors. Mainly, cloneset size products determined shared clonotypes, twins included.

Each TCR cDNA library carried sample-specific barcodes on both ends. TCRdb passed the 5' RACE reads through MiXCR, listing each CDR3 protein once. The sample has a few hundred thousand distinct CDR3 sequences; more than 25% are singletons. The CDR3 length is 11 residues. Trimming pared 5 bases from V and 8 bases from J, leaving 11 bases between. CDR1 and CDR2 from the germline V gene are GTSNPN and SVGIG (reference sequence). The three twin pairs were reared together, likely meeting the same infections. The sequenced sample consisted of PBMCs. The chain employs TRBV30 and TRBJ2-3; D is ambiguous. The origin of this receptor is a woman between 18 and 55 years old in good health. CDR3 in amino acids: CAWGLLGTQYF. Here the CDR3 DNA reads TGTGCCTGGGGCTTACTGGGTACGCAGTATTTT.